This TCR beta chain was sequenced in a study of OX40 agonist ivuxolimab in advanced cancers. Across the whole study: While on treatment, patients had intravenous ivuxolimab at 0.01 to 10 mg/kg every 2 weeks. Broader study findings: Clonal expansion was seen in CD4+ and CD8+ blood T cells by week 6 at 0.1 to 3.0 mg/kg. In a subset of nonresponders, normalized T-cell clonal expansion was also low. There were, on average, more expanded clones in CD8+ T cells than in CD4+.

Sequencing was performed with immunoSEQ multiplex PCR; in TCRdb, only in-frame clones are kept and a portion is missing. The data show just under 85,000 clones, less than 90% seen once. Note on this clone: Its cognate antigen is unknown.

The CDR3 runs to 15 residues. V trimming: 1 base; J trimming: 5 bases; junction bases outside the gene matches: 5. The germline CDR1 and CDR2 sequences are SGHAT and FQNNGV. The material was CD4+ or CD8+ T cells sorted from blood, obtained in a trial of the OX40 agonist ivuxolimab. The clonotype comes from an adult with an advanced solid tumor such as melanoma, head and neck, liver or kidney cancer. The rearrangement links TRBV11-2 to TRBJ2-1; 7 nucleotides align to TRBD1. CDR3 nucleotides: TGTGCCAGCAGCTTAGCCTACGGGACAGACAATGAGCAGTTCTTC. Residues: CASSLAYGTDNEQFF.